The 16 T cell receptor beta chains in this list originate from one sample, sequenced in a study of blood T cell repertoires in COVID-19. Profiled with immunoSEQ multiplex PCR; TCRdb holds only in-frame clones, not every one. The sample has roughly 290,000 clones, 70% to 90% seen once. Sequences were obtained from PBMCs or T cells enriched from blood (not recorded which). The receptors were sampled from a man aged 25 to 45 who had recovered from COVID-19.

This chain joins TRBV7-9 and TRBJ1-6, with a possible D match to TRBD1 (5 bases). Germline V lookup: CDR1 SEHNR, CDR2 FQNEAQ (reference sequence). V lost 6 bases, J lost 10 bases, and 16 bases lay in between. This CDR3 is built from 14 residues. This CDR3 reads CASRGGTVSSPLHF. Here the CDR3 DNA reads TGTGCCAGCAGGGGAGGGACGGTGTCGTCACCCCTCCACTTT.

The rearrangement uses TRBV6-5 and TRBJ1-2; unclear D gene. V lost 5 bases and J lost 0, with 10 bases in between. Germline-derived CDR1 and CDR2 are MNHEY and SVGAGI. This CDR3 is built from 14 residues. The DNA of the CDR3 is TGTGCCAGCAGTAGTGGCAGAACTAACTATGGCTACACCTTC. Residues: CASSSGRTNYGYTF.

The gene calls are TRBV2 and TRBJ1-3; 7 bases fit TRBD1. Germline V gene lookup returns CDR1 SNHLY and CDR2 FYNNEI. V lost 6 bases to trimming and J lost 6 bases; unmatched junction nucleotides: 5. CDR3 length: 13 residues. The DNA of the CDR3 is TGTGCCAGCAGCCTCGGGACAGCAAACACCATATATTTT. Encoded protein: CASSLGTANTIYF.

The genes are TRBV7-2 and TRBJ1-5, with unresolved D. V lost 1 base, J lost 0 bases, and 7 bases lay in between. The CDR3 has 15 residues. Per germline, CDR1 SGHTA and CDR2 FQGNSA. In DNA form, the CDR3 reads TGTGCCAGCAGCTTAGTTGCGGGTAGCAATCAGCCCCAGCATTTT. Encoded protein: CASSLVAGSNQPQHF.

There are a few counts of this clone. The chain has TRBV2 and TRBJ2-1, with D maybe TRBD1 (5 bases). The ends were cut back, 2 bases at V and 9 bases at J, with 14 bases in the middle. CDR3 length: 14 amino acids. Germline V gene sequence: CDR1 SNHLY, CDR2 FYNNEI. CDR3 sequence: CASSELLMGLEQFF. CDR3 bases: TGTGCCAGCAGTGAACTGCTTATGGGGCTTGAGCAGTTCTTC.

The V and J genes are TRBV2 and TRBJ2-1; D is possibly TRBD2 (5 bases). Trimming took off 4 bases at V and 4 bases at J, with 14 bases between the two ends. This CDR3 contains 15 residues. Germline V CDR1 and CDR2: SNHLY, FYNNEI. CDR3 coding DNA: TGTGCCAGCAGTGCTAGCCAAGGAGTTTACAATGAGCAGTTCTTC. This sequence encodes CASSASQGVYNEQFF.

The CDR3 region has the DNA TGTGCCACTAGCCGGGACAGGGCGGTTGGCTATGGCTACACCTTC. Protein: CATSRDRAVGYGYTF. This sequence joins TRBV19 and TRBJ1-2; TRBD1 matches 9 bases. The CDR3 consists of 15 residues. The junction had 13 bases not matched to a gene; V was cut back by 10 bases and J by 4 bases. Germline V gene sequence: CDR1 LNHDA, CDR2 SQIVND (reference sequence).

The CDR3 region is CAWLRNRGYGPEAFF. Written as DNA, the CDR3 is TGTGCCTGGTTGAGGAACCGGGGATATGGACCTGAAGCTTTCTTT. This chain connects TRBV30 to TRBJ1-1; D is undetermined. This CDR3 region has 15 residues. V was trimmed by 5 bases and J by 6 bases, leaving 22 bases between them. CDR1 and CDR2 from the germline V gene are GTSNPN and SVGIG (reference sequence).

DNA of the CDR3: TGTGCCAGCTCACCAAGGACTCAGACAGATACGCAGTATTTT. Its protein is CASSPRTQTDTQYF. The V gene is TRBV18, the J gene TRBJ2-3; D perhaps matches TRBD2 (5 bases). Trimming cost V 2 bases and J 3 bases, with 9 bases left between them. The CDR3 is 14 residues long. Germline CDR1 is KGHSH and CDR2 is LQKENI.

The V gene is TRBV3-1 (or the pseudogene TRBV3-2), the J gene TRBJ1-3, with D perhaps TRBD1 (5 bases). Trimming removed 2 bases from V and 0 bases from J, with 14 bases in between. The CDR3 is made up of 17 amino acids. Per germline, CDR1 LGHDT and CDR2 YNNKEL (reference sequence). CDR3 protein: CASSQLTTVRSGNTIYF. The DNA for the CDR3 is TGTGCCAGCAGCCAACTAACGACAGTACGCTCTGGAAACACCATATATTTT.

This chain links TRBV6-1 with TRBJ1-2, with no clear D. The CDR3 consists of 12 residues. V was trimmed by 5 bases and J by 4 bases, leaving 8 bases between them. Per the germline V gene, CDR1 is MNHNS and CDR2 is SASEGT. The CDR3 DNA is TGTGCCAGCAGTACAAAATCCTATGGCTACACCTTC. It is translated as CASSTKSYGYTF.

The chain couples TRBV6-5 to TRBJ1-5; no clear D. V was pared by 7 bases and J by 7 bases, with 14 bases between. CDR3 length: 13 amino acids. The germline gives CDR1 MNHEY, CDR2 SVGAGI. In nucleotides, the CDR3 is TGTGCCAGCACCCCCGGGGTAGCACAGCCCCAGCATTTT. It yields the protein CASTPGVAQPQHF.

The chain recombines TRBV29-1 with TRBJ2-5; D perhaps matches TRBD2 (7 bases). From germline, CDR1 is SQVTM and CDR2 ANQGSEA. Trimming left V 7 bases short and J 5 bases short, with 17 bases between. This CDR3 has 13 residues. The chain's CDR3 is CSALRGRGETQYF. DNA for the CDR3: TGCAGCGCCCTGAGGGGGAGGGGGGAGACCCAGTACTTC. Complete variable domain (other parts from reference TRBV29-1 and TRBJ2-5): SAVISQKPSRDICQRGTSLTIQCQVDSQVTMMFWYRQQPGQSLTLIATANQGSEATYESGFVIDKFPISRPNLTFSTLTVSNMSPEDSSIYLCSALRGRGETQYFGPGTRLLVL.

The chain employs TRBV9 and TRBJ1-3; maybe TRBD1 (6 bases). Germline V gene lookup returns CDR1 SGDLS and CDR2 YYNGEE. The CDR3 spans 15 residues. V was clipped by 3 bases and J by 0 bases, with 10 bases between them. The CDR3: CASSGQAPSGNTIYF. In DNA, the CDR3 is TGTGCCAGCAGCGGACAGGCCCCCTCTGGAAACACCATATATTTT.

V and J are TRBV5-1 and TRBJ2-7; the D gene is possibly TRBD1 (9 bases). V shed 4 bases and J shed 6 bases, with 17 bases lying between them. Germline lookup yields CDR1 SGHRS and CDR2 YFSETQ. This CDR3 contains 14 residues. This CDR3 reads CASSTGGTGREQYF. CDR3 sequence (DNA): TGCGCCAGCAGCACGGGGGGGACAGGGCGCGAGCAGTACTTC. Full variable domain (outside the CDR3, taken from reference TRBV5-1 and TRBJ2-7): KAGVTQTPRYLIKTRGQQVTLSCSPISGHRSVSWYQQTPGQGLQFLFEYFSETQRNKGNFPGRFSGRQFSNSRSEMNVSTLELGDSALYLCASSTGGTGREQYFGPGTRLTVT.

The chain links TRBV5-1 to TRBJ1-2, with 8 bases that match TRBD1. CDR3 length equals 12 residues. The ends lost 7 bases at V and 7 bases at J; junction bases unmatched: 6. The germline V gene encodes CDR1 SGHRS and CDR2 YFSETQ. The CDR3 DNA sequence: TGCGCCAGCTCCCGCCAGGGGGCTGGCTACACCTTC. The encoded protein is CASSRQGAGYTF.